This T cell receptor beta chain was recovered during a study of OX40 agonist ivuxolimab in advanced cancers. The CDR3 runs to 15 residues. CDR1 is MNHNS and CDR2 is SASEGT in the germline V gene. V lost 9 bases, J lost 2 bases, and 19 bases lay in between. Only in-frame clones appear in the TCRdb table, and some are missing; sequencing was by immunoSEQ multiplex PCR. The sample comprises 80,000 or so clones, 86% of which are singletons, and 8% rests with the top ten. This clone was seen a few times. Its matching antigen is unknown. Study-level results: CD8+ T cells showed, on average, more clonal expansion than CD4+ cells.

The sample in question was CD4+ or CD8+ T cells sorted from blood, obtained in a trial of the OX40 agonist ivuxolimab. The V and J genes are TRBV6-1 and TRBJ1-2; D not resolved. The clonotype originates from an adult with an advanced solid tumor such as melanoma, head and neck, liver or kidney cancer. CDR3 in amino acids: CASQNSGQVNYGYTF. DNA of the CDR3: TGTGCCAGTCAAAATTCAGGCCAGGTCAACTATGGCTACACCTTC.